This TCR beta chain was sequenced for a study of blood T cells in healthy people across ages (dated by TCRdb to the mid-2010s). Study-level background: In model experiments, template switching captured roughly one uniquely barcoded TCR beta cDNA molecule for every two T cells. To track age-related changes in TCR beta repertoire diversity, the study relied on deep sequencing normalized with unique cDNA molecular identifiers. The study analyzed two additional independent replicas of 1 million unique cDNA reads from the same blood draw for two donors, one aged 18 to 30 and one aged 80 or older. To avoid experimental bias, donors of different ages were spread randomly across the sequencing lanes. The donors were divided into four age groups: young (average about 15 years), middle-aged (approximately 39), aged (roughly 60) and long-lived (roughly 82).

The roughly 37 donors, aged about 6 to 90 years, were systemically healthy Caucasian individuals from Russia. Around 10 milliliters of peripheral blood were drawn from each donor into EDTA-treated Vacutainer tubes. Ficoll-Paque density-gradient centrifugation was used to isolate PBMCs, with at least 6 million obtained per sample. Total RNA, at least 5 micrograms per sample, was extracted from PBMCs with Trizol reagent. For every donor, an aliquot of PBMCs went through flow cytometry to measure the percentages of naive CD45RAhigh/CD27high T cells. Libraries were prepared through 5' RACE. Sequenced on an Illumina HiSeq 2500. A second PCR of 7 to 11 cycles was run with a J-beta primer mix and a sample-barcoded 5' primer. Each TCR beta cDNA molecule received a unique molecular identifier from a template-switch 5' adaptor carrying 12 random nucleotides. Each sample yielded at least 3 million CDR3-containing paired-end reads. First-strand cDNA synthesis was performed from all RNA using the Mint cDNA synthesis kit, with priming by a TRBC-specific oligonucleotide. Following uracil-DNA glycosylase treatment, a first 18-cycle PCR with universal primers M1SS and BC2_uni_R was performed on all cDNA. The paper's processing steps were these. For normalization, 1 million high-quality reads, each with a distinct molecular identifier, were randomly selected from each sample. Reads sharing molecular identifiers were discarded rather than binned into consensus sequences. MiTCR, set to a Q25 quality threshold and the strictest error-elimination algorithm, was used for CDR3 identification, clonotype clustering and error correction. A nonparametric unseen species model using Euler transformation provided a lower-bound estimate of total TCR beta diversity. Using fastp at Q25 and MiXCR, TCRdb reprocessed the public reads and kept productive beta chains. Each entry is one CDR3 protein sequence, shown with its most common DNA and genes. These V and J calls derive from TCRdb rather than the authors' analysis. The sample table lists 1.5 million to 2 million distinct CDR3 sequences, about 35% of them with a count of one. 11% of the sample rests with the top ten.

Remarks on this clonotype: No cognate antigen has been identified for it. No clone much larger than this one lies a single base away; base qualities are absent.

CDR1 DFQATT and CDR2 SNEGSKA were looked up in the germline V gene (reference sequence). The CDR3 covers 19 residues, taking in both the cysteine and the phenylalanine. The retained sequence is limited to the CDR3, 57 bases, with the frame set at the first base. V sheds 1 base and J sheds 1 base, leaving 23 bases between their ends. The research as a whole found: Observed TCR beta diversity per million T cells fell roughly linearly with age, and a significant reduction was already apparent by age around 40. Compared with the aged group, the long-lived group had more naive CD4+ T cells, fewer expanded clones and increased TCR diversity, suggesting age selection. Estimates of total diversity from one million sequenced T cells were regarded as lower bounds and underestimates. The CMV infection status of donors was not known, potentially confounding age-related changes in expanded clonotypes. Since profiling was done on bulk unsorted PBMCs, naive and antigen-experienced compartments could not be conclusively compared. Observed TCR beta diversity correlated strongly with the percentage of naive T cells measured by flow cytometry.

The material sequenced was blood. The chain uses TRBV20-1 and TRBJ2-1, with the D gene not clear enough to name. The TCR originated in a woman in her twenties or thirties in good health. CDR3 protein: CSARASPTPGRVSYNEQFF. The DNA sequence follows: TGCAGTGCTAGAGCATCACCGACACCTGGAAGAGTATCCTACAATGAGCAGTTCTTC.